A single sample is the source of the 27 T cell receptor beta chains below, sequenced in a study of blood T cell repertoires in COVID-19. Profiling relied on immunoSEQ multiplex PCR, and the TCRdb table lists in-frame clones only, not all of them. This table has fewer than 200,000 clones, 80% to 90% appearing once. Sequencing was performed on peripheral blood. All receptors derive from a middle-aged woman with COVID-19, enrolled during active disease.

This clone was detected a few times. CDR3 loop: CASSEAGGYNEQFF. The CDR3 coding sequence is TGTGCCAGCAGTGAAGCGGGAGGGTACAATGAGCAGTTCTTC. The chain combines TRBV6-1 with TRBJ2-1; 7 bases are shared with TRBD2. The CDR3 has 14 amino acids. The germline V gene encodes CDR1 MNHNS and CDR2 SASEGT. V trimming: 0 bases; J trimming: 4 bases; junction bases outside the gene matches: 0.

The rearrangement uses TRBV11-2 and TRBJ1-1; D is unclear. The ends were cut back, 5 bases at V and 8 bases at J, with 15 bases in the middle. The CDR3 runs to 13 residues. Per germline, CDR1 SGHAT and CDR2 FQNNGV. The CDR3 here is CASSLLREAEAFF. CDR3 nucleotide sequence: TGTGCCAGCAGCCTACTCCGGGAGGCAGAAGCTTTCTTT.

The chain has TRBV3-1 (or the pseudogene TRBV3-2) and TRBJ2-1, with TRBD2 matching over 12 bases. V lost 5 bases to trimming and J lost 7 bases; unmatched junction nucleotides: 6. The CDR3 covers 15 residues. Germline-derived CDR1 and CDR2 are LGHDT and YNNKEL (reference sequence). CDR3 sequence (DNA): TGTGCCAGCAGCTCCCCCGGACTAGCGGGGAATGAGCAGTTCTTC. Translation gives CASSSPGLAGNEQFF.

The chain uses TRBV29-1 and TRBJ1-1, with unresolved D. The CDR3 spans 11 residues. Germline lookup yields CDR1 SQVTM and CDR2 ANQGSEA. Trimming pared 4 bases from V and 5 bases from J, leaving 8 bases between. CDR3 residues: CSVGSRTEAFF. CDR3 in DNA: TGCAGCGTTGGAAGTCGGACTGAAGCTTTCTTT.

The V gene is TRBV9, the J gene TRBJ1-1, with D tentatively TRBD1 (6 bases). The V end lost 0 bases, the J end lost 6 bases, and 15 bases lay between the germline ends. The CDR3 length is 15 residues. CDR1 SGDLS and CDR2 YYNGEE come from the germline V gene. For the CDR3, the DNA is TGTGCCAGCAGCGTAGCGGACAGTGTAAGGCCTGAAGCTTTCTTT. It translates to CASSVADSVRPEAFF.

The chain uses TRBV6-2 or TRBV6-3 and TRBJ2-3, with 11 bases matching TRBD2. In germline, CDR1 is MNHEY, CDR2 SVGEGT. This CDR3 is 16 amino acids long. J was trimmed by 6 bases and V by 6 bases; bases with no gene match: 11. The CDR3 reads CASSSISGRAGDTQYF. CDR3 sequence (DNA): TGTGCCAGCAGCTCAATTAGCGGGAGGGCCGGGGATACGCAGTATTTT.

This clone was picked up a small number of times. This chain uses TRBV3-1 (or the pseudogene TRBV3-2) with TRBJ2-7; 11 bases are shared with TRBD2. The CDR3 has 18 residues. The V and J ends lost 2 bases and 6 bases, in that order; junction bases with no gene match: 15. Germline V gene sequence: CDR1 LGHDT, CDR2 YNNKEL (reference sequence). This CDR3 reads CASSQRTLGTSGPGEQYF. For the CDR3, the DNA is TGTGCCAGCAGCCAACGGACCCTAGGGACTAGCGGCCCTGGCGAGCAGTACTTC.

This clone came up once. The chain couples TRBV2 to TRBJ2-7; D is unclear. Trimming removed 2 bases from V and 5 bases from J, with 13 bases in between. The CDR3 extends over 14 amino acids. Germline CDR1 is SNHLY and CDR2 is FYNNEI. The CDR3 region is CASSESWARNEQYF. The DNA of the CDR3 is TGTGCCAGCAGTGAATCCTGGGCCAGAAACGAGCAGTACTTC.

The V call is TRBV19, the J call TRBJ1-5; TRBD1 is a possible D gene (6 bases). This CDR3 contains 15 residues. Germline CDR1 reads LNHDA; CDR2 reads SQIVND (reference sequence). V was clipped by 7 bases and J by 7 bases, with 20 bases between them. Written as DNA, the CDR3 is TGTGCCAGTAATCCCGGGACACCCGACGGGCAGCCCCAGCATTTT. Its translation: CASNPGTPDGQPQHF.

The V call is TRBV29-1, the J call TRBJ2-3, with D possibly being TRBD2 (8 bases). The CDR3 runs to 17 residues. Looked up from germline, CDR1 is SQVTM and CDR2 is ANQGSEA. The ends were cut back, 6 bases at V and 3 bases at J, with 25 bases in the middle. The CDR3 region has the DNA TGCAGCGTCGACAGGGACCAAGCGGGAGTGGGTACAGATACGCAGTATTTT. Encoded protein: CSVDRDQAGVGTDTQYF.

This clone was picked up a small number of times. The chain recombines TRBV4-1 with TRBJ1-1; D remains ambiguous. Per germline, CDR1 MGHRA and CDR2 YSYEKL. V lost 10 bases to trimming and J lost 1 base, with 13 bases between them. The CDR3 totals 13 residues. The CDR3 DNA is TGCGCCACCAAGAGAGTACCGAACACTGAAGCTTTCTTT. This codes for CATKRVPNTEAFF.

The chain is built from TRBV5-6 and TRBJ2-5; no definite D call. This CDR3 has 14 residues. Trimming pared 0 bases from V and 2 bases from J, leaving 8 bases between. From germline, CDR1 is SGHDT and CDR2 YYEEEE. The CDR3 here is CASSLALEQETQYF. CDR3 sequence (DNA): TGTGCCAGCAGCTTGGCGTTAGAACAAGAGACCCAGTACTTC.

The CDR3 sequence is CASSFVPGSGLGYNEQFF. CDR3 nucleotide sequence: TGTGCCAGCAGCTTCGTTCCGGGATCCGGGTTGGGGTACAATGAGCAGTTCTTC. This chain uses TRBV7-9 with TRBJ2-1; D might be TRBD2 (5 bases). Germline V CDR1 and CDR2: SEHNR, FQNEAQ (reference sequence). V lost 3 bases, J lost 4 bases, and 22 bases lay in between. The CDR3 totals 18 residues.

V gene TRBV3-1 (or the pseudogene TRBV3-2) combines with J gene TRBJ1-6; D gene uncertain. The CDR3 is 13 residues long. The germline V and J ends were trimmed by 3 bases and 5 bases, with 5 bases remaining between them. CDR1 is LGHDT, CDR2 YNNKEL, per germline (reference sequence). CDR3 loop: CASSQENNSPLHF. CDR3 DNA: TGTGCCAGCAGCCAGGAGAATAATTCACCCCTCCACTTT.

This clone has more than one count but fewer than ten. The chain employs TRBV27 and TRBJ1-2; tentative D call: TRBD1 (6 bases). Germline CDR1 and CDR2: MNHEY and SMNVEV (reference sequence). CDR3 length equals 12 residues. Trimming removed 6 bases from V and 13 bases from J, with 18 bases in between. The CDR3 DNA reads TGTGCCAGCAGGGGATTAAAGGGGGGGTTCACCTTC. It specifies CASRGLKGGFTF.

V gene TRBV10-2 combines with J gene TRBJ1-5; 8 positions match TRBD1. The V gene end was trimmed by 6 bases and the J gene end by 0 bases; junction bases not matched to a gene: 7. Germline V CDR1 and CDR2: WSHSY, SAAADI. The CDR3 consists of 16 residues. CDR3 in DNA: TGCGCCAGCAGCTCGACAGGGGCTCGTAGCAATCAGCCCCAGCATTTT. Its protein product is CASSSTGARSNQPQHF.

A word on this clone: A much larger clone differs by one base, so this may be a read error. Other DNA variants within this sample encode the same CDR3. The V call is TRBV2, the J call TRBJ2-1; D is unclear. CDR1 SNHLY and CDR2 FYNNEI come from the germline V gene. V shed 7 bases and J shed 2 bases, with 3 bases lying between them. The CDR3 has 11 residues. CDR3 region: CASTAYNEQFF. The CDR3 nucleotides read TGTGCCAGCACCGCCTACAATGAGCAGTTCTTC.

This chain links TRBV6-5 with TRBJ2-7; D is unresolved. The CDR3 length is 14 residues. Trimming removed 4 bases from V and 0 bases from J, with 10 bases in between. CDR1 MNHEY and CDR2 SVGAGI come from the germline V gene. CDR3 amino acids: CASSWLANSYEQYV. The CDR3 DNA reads TGTGCCAGCAGTTGGTTGGCCAACTCCTACGAGCAGTACGTC.

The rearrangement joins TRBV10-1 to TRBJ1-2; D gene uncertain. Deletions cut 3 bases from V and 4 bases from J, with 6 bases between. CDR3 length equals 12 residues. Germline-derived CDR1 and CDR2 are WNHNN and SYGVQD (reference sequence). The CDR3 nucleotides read TGCGCCAGCAGTGATTGGGCCTATGGCTACACCTTC. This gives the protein CASSDWAYGYTF.

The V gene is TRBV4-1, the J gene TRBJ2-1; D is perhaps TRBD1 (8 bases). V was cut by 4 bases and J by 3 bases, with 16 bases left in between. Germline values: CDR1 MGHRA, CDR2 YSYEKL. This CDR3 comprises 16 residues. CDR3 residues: CASSRGGDRGYNEQFF. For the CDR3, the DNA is TGCGCCAGCAGCCGGGGGGGAGACAGGGGCTACAATGAGCAGTTCTTC.

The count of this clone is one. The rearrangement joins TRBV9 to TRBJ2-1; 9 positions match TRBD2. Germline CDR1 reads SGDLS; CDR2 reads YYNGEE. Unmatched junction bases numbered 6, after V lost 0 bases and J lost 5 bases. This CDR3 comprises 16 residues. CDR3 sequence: CASSVVLASGNNEQFF. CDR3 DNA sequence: TGTGCCAGCAGCGTAGTCCTGGCTAGCGGGAACAATGAGCAGTTCTTC.

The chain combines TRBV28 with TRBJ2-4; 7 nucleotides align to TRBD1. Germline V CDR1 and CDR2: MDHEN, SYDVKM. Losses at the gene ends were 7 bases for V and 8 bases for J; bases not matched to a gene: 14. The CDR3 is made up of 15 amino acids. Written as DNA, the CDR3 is TGTGCCAGCACCTCGGACAGGTTTGGTGGGGACATTCAGTACTTC. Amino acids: CASTSDRFGGDIQYF.

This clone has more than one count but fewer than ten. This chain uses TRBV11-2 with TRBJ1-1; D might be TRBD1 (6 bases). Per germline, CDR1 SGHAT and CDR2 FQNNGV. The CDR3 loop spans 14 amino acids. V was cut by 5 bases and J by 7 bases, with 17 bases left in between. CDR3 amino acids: CASSARRGWSEAFF. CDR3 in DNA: TGTGCCAGCAGCGCCCGCAGGGGATGGAGTGAAGCTTTCTTT. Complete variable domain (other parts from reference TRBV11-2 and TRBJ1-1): EAGVAQSPRYKIIEKRQSVAFWCNPISGHATLYWYQQILGQGPKLLIQFQNNGVVDDSQLPKDRFSAERLKGVDSTLKIQPAKLEDSAVYLCASSARRGWSEAFFGQGTRLTVV.

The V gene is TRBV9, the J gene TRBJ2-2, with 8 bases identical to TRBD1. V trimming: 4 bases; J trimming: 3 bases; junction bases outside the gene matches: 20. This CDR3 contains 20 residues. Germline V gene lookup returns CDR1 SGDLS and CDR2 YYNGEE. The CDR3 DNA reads TGTGCCAGCAGCTGGGTCGGTGAGGGCAGGGGGCGGTGGTACACCGGGGAGCTGTTTTTT. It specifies CASSWVGEGRGRWYTGELFF. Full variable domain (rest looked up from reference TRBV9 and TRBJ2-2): DSGVTQTPKHLITATGQRVTLRCSPRSGDLSVYWYQQSLDQGLQFLIQYYNGEERAKGNILERFSAQQFPDLHSELNLSSLELGDSALYFCASSWVGEGRGRWYTGELFFGEGSRLTVL.

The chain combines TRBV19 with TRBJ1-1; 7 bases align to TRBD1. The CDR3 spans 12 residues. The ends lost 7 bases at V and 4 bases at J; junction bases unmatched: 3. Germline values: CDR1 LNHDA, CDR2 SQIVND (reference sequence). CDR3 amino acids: CASNRGGTEAFF. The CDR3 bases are TGTGCCAGTAACAGGGGAGGCACTGAAGCTTTCTTT.

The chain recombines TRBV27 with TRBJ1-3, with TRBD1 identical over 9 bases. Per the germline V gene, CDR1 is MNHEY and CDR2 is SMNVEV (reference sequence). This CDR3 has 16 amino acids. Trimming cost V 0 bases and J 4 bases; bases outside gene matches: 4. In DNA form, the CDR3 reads TGTGCCAGCAGTTTATCCGGGACAGGGAAGGGAAACACCATATATTTT. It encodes CASSLSGTGKGNTIYF.

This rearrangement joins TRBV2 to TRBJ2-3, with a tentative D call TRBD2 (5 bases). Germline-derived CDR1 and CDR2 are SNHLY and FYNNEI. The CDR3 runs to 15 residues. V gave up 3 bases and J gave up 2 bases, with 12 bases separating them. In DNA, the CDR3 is TGTGCCAGCAGTGAGGACTTCTCCCCCACAGATACGCAGTATTTT. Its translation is CASSEDFSPTDTQYF.